Listed below are T cell receptor beta chains from one sample, sequenced in a study of monozygotic twins with inflammatory bowel disease. One entry per CDR3 protein, without DNA, is what TCRdb gives after re-calling the 5' RACE reads. The listing contains over 350,000 distinct CDR3 sequences. The sample consisted of blood. These receptors all come from a human donor with ulcerative colitis or Crohn's disease, or a healthy co-twin of an affected twin (not recorded which). Both conserved end residues are part of each CDR3.

J gene: TRBJ2-3; V gene: TRBV5-5; CDR3 length: 14; CDR3 protein: CASSFLLSTDTQYF
J gene: TRBJ2-7; V gene: TRBV4-3; CDR3 length: 16; CDR3 protein: CASSRTAISAPYEQYF
J gene: TRBJ2-2; V gene: TRBV6-1; CDR3 length: 14; CDR3 protein: CASSRGQPTGELFF
J gene: TRBJ2-7; V gene: TRBV25-1; CDR3 length: 14; CDR3 protein: CASSEPGTGYEQYF
J gene: TRBJ2-1; V gene: TRBV5-1; CDR3 length: 16; CDR3 protein: CASSTTSGGPYNEQFF
J gene: TRBJ2-3; V gene: TRBV3-1; CDR3 length: 14; CDR3 protein: CASTGVRGTDTQYF
J gene: TRBJ1-2; V gene: TRBV12-3/TRBV12-4; CDR3 length: 12; CDR3 protein: CASRSGGSGYTF
J gene: TRBJ2-7; V gene: TRBV27; CDR3 length: 15; CDR3 protein: CASSSLTGVDYEQYF
J gene: TRBJ1-4; V gene: TRBV7-2; CDR3 length: 16; CDR3 protein: CASSLRSPGANEKLFF
J gene: TRBJ1-1; V gene: TRBV7-9; CDR3 length: 12; CDR3 protein: CASSLDRGKAFF
J gene: TRBJ2-7; V gene: TRBV20-1; CDR3 length: 14; CDR3 protein: CSAPGTASSYEQYF
J gene: TRBJ2-6; V gene: TRBV7-8; CDR3 length: 17; CDR3 protein: CASSPRVIIPGANVLTF
J gene: TRBJ2-1; V gene: TRBV6-2/TRBV6-3; CDR3 length: 12; CDR3 protein: CASSTRQGRAFF
J gene: TRBJ2-7; V gene: TRBV5-1; CDR3 length: 16; CDR3 protein: CASRVSPGQGSYEQYF
J gene: TRBJ2-1; V gene: TRBV27; CDR3 length: 14; CDR3 protein: CASSPTDRAYEQFF
J gene: TRBJ2-5; V gene: TRBV5-1; CDR3 length: 16; CDR3 protein: CASSLSVPPKQETQYF
J gene: TRBJ2-2; V gene: TRBV29-1; CDR3 length: 14; CDR3 protein: CSVSRGVNTGELFF
J gene: TRBJ2-3; V gene: TRBV11-2; CDR3 length: 18; CDR3 protein: CASSPLSLAGGGTDTQYF
J gene: TRBJ2-5; V gene: TRBV6-2/TRBV6-3; CDR3 length: 12; CDR3 protein: CASSFEGWTQYF
J gene: TRBJ2-1; V gene: TRBV20-1; CDR3 length: 16; CDR3 protein: CSARVRTGGPYNEQFF
J gene: TRBJ2-3; V gene: TRBV5-1; CDR3 length: 16; CDR3 protein: CASSPSTGGQTDTQYF
J gene: TRBJ1-2; V gene: TRBV5-1; CDR3 length: 16; CDR3 protein: CASSLESGVANYGYTF
J gene: TRBJ2-2; V gene: TRBV4-3; CDR3 length: 13; CDR3 protein: CASSQVMTGELFF
J gene: TRBJ1-1; V gene: TRBV7-9; CDR3 length: 15; CDR3 protein: CASSPSGGINTEAFF
J gene: TRBJ1-1; V gene: TRBV12-3/TRBV12-4; CDR3 length: 15; CDR3 protein: CASSLYPRGGTEAFF
J gene: TRBJ1-5; V gene: TRBV5-1; CDR3 length: 15; CDR3 protein: CASSLNAGSNQPQHF
J gene: TRBJ2-1; V gene: TRBV19; CDR3 length: 15; CDR3 protein: CASSLNPNRNNEQFF
J gene: TRBJ2-7; V gene: TRBV3-1; CDR3 length: 15; CDR3 protein: CASSPEPGRPYEQYF
J gene: TRBJ1-2; V gene: TRBV7-9; CDR3 length: 16; CDR3 protein: CASGDLTGPLYGGYTF
J gene: TRBJ2-7; V gene: TRBV5-5; CDR3 length: 14; CDR3 protein: CASNSGGGPYEQYF
J gene: TRBJ1-5; V gene: TRBV6-1; CDR3 length: 16; CDR3 protein: CASSAALTGGDQPQHF
J gene: TRBJ2-5; V gene: TRBV9; CDR3 length: 15; CDR3 protein: CASSVDGTGQETQYF
J gene: TRBJ1-1; V gene: TRBV7-8; CDR3 length: 11; CDR3 protein: CASSLKTEAFF
J gene: TRBJ2-5; V gene: TRBV19; CDR3 length: 11; CDR3 protein: CASPGEETQYF
J gene: TRBJ1-4; V gene: TRBV12-3/TRBV12-4; CDR3 length: 20; CDR3 protein: CASSWDRTGSSIRAGEKLFF
J gene: TRBJ2-1; V gene: TRBV20-1; CDR3 length: 17; CDR3 protein: CSARDQTDQGYYNEQFF
J gene: TRBJ1-5; V gene: TRBV10-3; CDR3 length: 16; CDR3 protein: CAISESPGTGNQPQHF
J gene: TRBJ1-2; V gene: TRBV7-9; CDR3 length: 17; CDR3 protein: CASSLSPGGAGNYGYTF
J gene: TRBJ1-5; V gene: TRBV12-3/TRBV12-4; CDR3 length: 16; CDR3 protein: CASSRQGTLSNQPQHF
J gene: TRBJ1-6; V gene: TRBV11-2; CDR3 length: 16; CDR3 protein: CASSLVMSGAQSPLHF